This entry lists 24 T cell receptor beta chains sequenced from one sample in a study of human T cells and chemical hapten exposure (dated by TCRdb to 2020 to 2022). The receptor library was made with RACE. Sequencing was carried out with a NextSeq 500. TCRdb reprocessed the public reads (quality trimming at Q25 with fastp, clone calling with MiXCR) and kept in-frame beta chains. Each CDR3 protein gets just one entry, which takes the most common genes and DNA from the rows behind it. The table for this sample lists approximately 72,000 distinct CDR3 sequences; around 10% of them were counted only once. Approximately 1.5% of the sample rests with the top ten. The time point label of this sample denotes: patch test 3, about 24 weeks after DPC sensitization. The sample's treatment or condition label, in plain terms: therapeutic diphenylcyclopropenone sensitization with weekly scalp DPC. Material: whole blood, obtained in connection with sensitization to the hapten diphenylcyclopropenone (DPC). The origin of the receptors is a woman in her fifties or sixties with alopecia areata. Some clones in this sample may be carry-over from other donors' samples.

This clonotype has a handful of counts. The J gene is TRBJ2-5, the V gene TRBV7-9; D might be TRBD2 (5 bases). Trimming stripped 3 bases from V and 9 bases from J, with 14 bases between. The CDR3 has 13 residues. Looked up from germline, CDR1 is SEHNR and CDR2 is FQNEAQ (reference sequence). The CDR3 DNA reads TGTGCCAGCAGCTTTGACCCTACGGAGGCCCAGTACTTC. This translates into CASSFDPTEAQYF. Together with reference TRBV7-9 and TRBJ2-5, the CDR3 gives the full variable domain: DTGVSQNPRHKITKRGQNVTFRCDPISEHNRLYWYRQTLGQGPEFLTYFQNEAQLEKSRLLSDRFSAERPKGSFSTLEIQRTEQGDSAMYLCASSFDPTEAQYFGPGTRLLVL.

In this sample, this clonotype turned up many times. The chain is built from TRBV7-8 and TRBJ1-2; D remains ambiguous. Germline CDR1 and CDR2: SGHVS and FQNEAQ. V was trimmed by 1 base and J by 0 bases, leaving 6 bases between them. The CDR3 loop spans 14 amino acids. The CDR3 DNA reads TGTGCCAGCAGCTTAGTCAGGTCTAACTATGGCTACACCTTC. This translates into CASSLVRSNYGYTF.

The chain uses TRBV29-1 and TRBJ2-5; D is uncertain. This CDR3 region has 14 residues. Germline values: CDR1 SQVTM, CDR2 ANQGSEA. V was cut by 6 bases and J by 4 bases, with 18 bases left in between. CDR3 sequence: CSVGPYTNLETQYF. CDR3 coding DNA: TGCAGCGTCGGACCCTACACCAACCTAGAGACCCAGTACTTC.

This clonotype showed up just a few times. The chain joins TRBV5-1 to TRBJ1-3; D unresolved. V was pared by 3 bases and J by 0 bases, with 10 bases between. Germline CDR1 reads SGHRS; CDR2 reads YFSETQ. CDR3 size: 15 residues. CDR3 in DNA: TGCGCCAGCAGCTCATATTCAGGCTCTGGAAACACCATATATTTT. This sequence encodes CASSSYSGSGNTIYF.

In its sample, this clonotype was seen a few times. This chain links TRBV2 with TRBJ1-1; D possibly corresponds to TRBD1 (5 bases). The CDR3 loop spans 14 amino acids. CDR1 is SNHLY and CDR2 is FYNNEI in the germline V gene. Trimming stripped 7 bases from V and 4 bases from J, with 16 bases between. CDR3 in amino acids: CASKPQGLSTEAFF. CDR3 DNA: TGTGCCAGCAAACCTCAGGGTCTAAGCACTGAAGCTTTCTTT.

This clonotype appeared a few times. The chain joins TRBV6-6 to TRBJ2-3; 7 positions match TRBD2. CDR3 length equals 13 residues. Germline V gene data show CDR1 as MNHNY and CDR2 as SVGAGI (reference sequence). V lost 10 bases and J lost 0; bases outside the gene matches: 4. The CDR3 is CATRAGSTDTQYF. The CDR3 bases are TGTGCCACCCGAGCGGGGAGCACAGATACGCAGTATTTT.

The sample holds many counts of this clonotype. The rearrangement links TRBV20-1 to TRBJ2-7; D is possibly TRBD2 (6 bases). V lost 3 bases and J lost 2, with 14 bases in between. CDR3 length equals 14 residues. The germline V gene has CDR1 DFQATT and CDR2 SNEGSKA (reference sequence). This CDR3 is CSARPRGTPYEQYF. The CDR3 DNA reads TGCAGTGCTAGGCCCCGGGGGACCCCCTACGAGCAGTACTTC.

In its sample, this clonotype was seen many times. V usage is TRBV18 and J usage is TRBJ2-1; 13 bases line up with TRBD2. Trimming at V came to 5 bases and at J to 5 bases, leaving 3 bases not matched to a gene. The germline CDR1 and CDR2 sequences are KGHSH and LQKENI. The CDR3 runs 15 residues. In DNA, the CDR3 is TGTGCCAGCTCATCCGGACTAGCGGGGGACAATGAGCAGTTCTTC. Its protein is CASSSGLAGDNEQFF.

This clonotype was found many times. The V gene is TRBV3-1, the J gene TRBJ1-1, with a weak D call TRBD1 (6 bases). Trimming took 7 bases from V and 7 from J, leaving 13 bases between them. CDR1 and CDR2 from the germline V gene are LGHDT and YNNKEL (reference sequence). CDR3 length equals 12 residues. The DNA for the CDR3 is TGTGCCAGCAATCACAGGGTTGGTGAAGCTTTCTTT. It specifies CASNHRVGEAFF.

This clonotype was observed a few times. This chain connects TRBV20-1 to TRBJ1-2; D gene ambiguous. The length of the CDR3 is 13 residues. Germline V gives CDR1 DFQATT, CDR2 SNEGSKA (reference sequence). Between the trimmed V and J ends, which lost 0 bases and 4 bases, there was a span of 9 bases. CDR3 bases: TGCAGTGCTAGAGATCCCAACAGCTATGGCTACACCTTC. Translated, it gives CSARDPNSYGYTF.

V usage is TRBV4-1 and J usage is TRBJ1-3; D is ambiguous. V lost 0 bases and J 0 bases, leaving 9 bases between the germline ends. The CDR3 consists of 16 residues. In germline, CDR1 is MGHRA, CDR2 YSYEKL. For the CDR3, the DNA is TGCGCCAGCAGCCAAGATGGCAGAGCCTCTGGAAACACCATATATTTT. Translated, it gives CASSQDGRASGNTIYF.

In its sample, this clonotype was seen many times. The gene calls are TRBV12-3 or TRBV12-4 and TRBJ2-2; 12 nucleotides align to TRBD1. CDR3 length: 16 amino acids. The junction had 7 bases not matched to a gene; V was cut back by 6 bases and J by 5 bases. CDR3 sequence reads: CASSPGQGAGTGELFF. The DNA for the CDR3 is TGTGCCAGCAGCCCGGGACAGGGGGCAGGGACCGGGGAGCTGTTTTTT.

The gene calls are TRBV4-1 and TRBJ2-1; TRBD2 matches at 9 bases. CDR3 size: 20 residues. Unmatched junction bases numbered 17, after V lost 0 bases and J lost 5 bases. From germline, CDR1 is MGHRA and CDR2 YSYEKL. The CDR3: CASSQDRFVVLAGRDNEQFF. CDR3 DNA: TGCGCCAGCAGCCAAGATAGGTTCGTGGTTCTAGCGGGACGAGACAATGAGCAGTTCTTC.

This clonotype occurred many times. The J gene is TRBJ2-7, the V gene TRBV11-2, with no clear D. Per the germline V gene, CDR1 is SGHAT and CDR2 is FQNNGV. V was shortened by 2 bases and J by 5 bases, with 7 bases between the two germline ends. This CDR3 has 12 amino acids. CDR3 in amino acids: CASSLSRDEQYF. Written as DNA, the CDR3 is TGTGCCAGCAGCTTAAGTAGGGACGAGCAGTACTTC.

The sample holds many counts of this clonotype. V gene TRBV4-2 combines with J gene TRBJ1-5, with 10 bases identical to TRBD1. The J segment lost 6 bases and the V segment lost 4 bases, leaving 9 bases of the junction unmatched. The CDR3 sequence is 16 residues long. Germline V gene data show CDR1 as LGHNA and CDR2 as YNFKEQ. CDR3 sequence (DNA): TGTGCCAGCAGCCCCCCCCTAGGGACAGGGGTTCAGCCCCAGCATTTT. Its translation: CASSPPLGTGVQPQHF.

This clonotype has at least ten counts. The J gene is TRBJ2-2, the V gene TRBV6-5; TRBD1 is a possible D gene (6 bases). The germline CDR1 and CDR2 sequences are MNHEY and SVGAGI. V was pared by 8 bases and J by 5 bases, with 18 bases between. This CDR3 is 15 amino acids long. As DNA, the CDR3 is TGTGCCAGCGTGTCACCGGGACATCAAACCGGGGAGCTGTTTTTT. Translated: CASVSPGHQTGELFF.

This clonotype occurred a few times. This rearrangement joins TRBV20-1 to TRBJ2-7, with TRBD1 matching over 7 bases. CDR1 DFQATT and CDR2 SNEGSKA come from the germline V gene (reference sequence). The J segment lost 0 bases and the V segment lost 5 bases, leaving 16 bases of the junction unmatched. The CDR3 totals 17 residues. The chain's CDR3 is CSAGANHRGSFSYEQYF. Here the CDR3 DNA reads TGCAGTGCTGGGGCCAACCACAGGGGTAGTTTCTCCTACGAGCAGTACTTC.

This clonotype was seen a few times. The chain links TRBV29-1 to TRBJ1-1; D is uncertain. The CDR3 has 14 residues. Germline-derived CDR1 and CDR2 are SQVTM and ANQGSEA. Trimming left V 4 bases short and J 1 base short, with 13 bases between. This CDR3 reads CSVVMARGNTEAFF. DNA of the CDR3: TGCAGCGTTGTAATGGCTCGGGGGAACACTGAAGCTTTCTTT.

The genes are TRBV20-1 and TRBJ1-2; D remains unclear. Trimming took 3 bases from V and 4 from J, leaving 12 bases between them. The CDR3 extends over 13 amino acids. Per germline, CDR1 DFQATT and CDR2 SNEGSKA (reference sequence). CDR3 in amino acids: CSASEAGVYGYTF. As DNA, the CDR3 is TGCAGTGCTAGTGAGGCGGGTGTCTATGGCTACACCTTC.

The rearrangement joins TRBV12-3 or TRBV12-4 to TRBJ1-4; the D gene is possibly TRBD1 (6 bases). This CDR3 is 14 amino acids long. V lost 2 bases and J lost 7, with 11 bases in between. CDR3 protein: CASSLTGASEKLFF. The CDR3 DNA reads TGTGCCAGCAGTTTAACGGGGGCAAGTGAAAAACTGTTTTTT.

The chain employs TRBV12-3 or TRBV12-4 and TRBJ1-2; weak D call: TRBD1 (6 bases). Deletions cut 7 bases from V and 6 bases from J, with 18 bases between. CDR3 length: 14 amino acids. This CDR3 reads CASNPNRAIDGYTF. The DNA of the CDR3 is TGTGCCAGCAATCCCAACAGGGCAATAGATGGCTACACCTTC.

This chain connects TRBV20-1 to TRBJ2-2; D may be TRBD1 (5 bases). Germline lookup yields CDR1 DFQATT and CDR2 SNEGSKA (reference sequence). Trimming left V 3 bases short and J 2 bases short, with 13 bases between. The CDR3 totals 15 residues. Here the CDR3 DNA reads TGCAGTGCTAGTCCCCAGGGTCGTAACACCGGGGAGCTGTTTTTT. This translates into CSASPQGRNTGELFF.

The V call is TRBV5-4, the J call TRBJ1-1, with 10 positions matching TRBD1. Germline CDR1 SGHNT, CDR2 YYREEE (reference sequence). CDR3 size: 15 residues. V shed 3 bases and J 1 base; nucleotides not matched to a gene: 3. CDR3 coding DNA: TGTGCCAGCAGCTGGCGGGACAGGGGGAACACTGAAGCTTTCTTT. Amino acid sequence: CASSWRDRGNTEAFF. Drawing the rest from reference TRBV5-4 and TRBJ1-1, the complete variable domain is ETGVTQSPTHLIKTRGQQVTLRCSSQSGHNTVSWYQQALGQGPQFIFQYYREEENGRGNFPPRFSGLQFPNYSSELNVNALELDDSALYLCASSWRDRGNTEAFFGQGTRLTVV.

The table lists this clonotype with many counts. This rearrangement joins TRBV2 to TRBJ1-5; D gene ambiguous. Trimming stripped 5 bases from V and 0 bases from J, with 8 bases between. This CDR3 spans 14 amino acids. Germline-derived CDR1 and CDR2 are SNHLY and FYNNEI. CDR3 sequence: CASSPNYSNQPQHF. In DNA form, the CDR3 reads TGTGCCAGCAGTCCGAATTATAGCAATCAGCCCCAGCATTTT.